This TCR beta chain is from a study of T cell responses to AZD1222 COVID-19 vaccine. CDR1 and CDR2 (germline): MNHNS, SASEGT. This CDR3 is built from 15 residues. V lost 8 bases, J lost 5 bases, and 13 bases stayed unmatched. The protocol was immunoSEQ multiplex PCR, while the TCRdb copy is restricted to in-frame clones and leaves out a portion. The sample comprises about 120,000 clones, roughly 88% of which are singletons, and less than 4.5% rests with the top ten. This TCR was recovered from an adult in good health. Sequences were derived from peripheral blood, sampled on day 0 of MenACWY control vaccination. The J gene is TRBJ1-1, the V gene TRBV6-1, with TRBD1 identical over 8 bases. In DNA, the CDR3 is TGTGCCAGCGTCAGTCAGAGGACAGGGAGGACTGAAGCTTTCTTT. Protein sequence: CASVSQRTGRTEAFF.